What follows is one T cell receptor (beta chain) and its context. TCRdb's copy holds only in-frame clones and misses some; the assay was immunoSEQ multiplex PCR. There are fewer than 90,000 clones in the sample; 93% occur only once, and more than 1.1% lies in the top ten. The sample originates from a study of T cell changes during pregnancy in multiple sclerosis. The V end was cut by 0 bases, the J end by 1 base, with 12 bases between. This CDR3 spans 16 amino acids. Germline V gene data show CDR1 as MGHRA and CDR2 as YSYEKL. Sequences were derived from peripheral blood, sampled in the third trimester of pregnancy. The TCR was taken from a female donor in good health, enrolled as a control in a pregnancy study. The genes are TRBV4-1 and TRBJ1-1, with D perhaps matching TRBD1 (5 bases). The CDR3 protein is CASSQDRNRQNTEAFF. CDR3 sequence (DNA): TGCGCCAGCAGCCAAGATCGTAACAGGCAGAACACTGAAGCTTTCTTT.